The sequence of this T cell receptor (beta chain) was determined in a study of vaccination and CD4 T cells after COVID-19. Germline V gives CDR1 LNHDA, CDR2 SQIVND (reference sequence). V was shortened by 5 bases and J by 7 bases, with 12 bases between the two germline ends. This CDR3 is built from 13 residues. Sample treatment: roughly 11-day PBMC culture with coronavirus spike peptide pools or control peptides (ViraFEST assay). About this clonotype itself: The target antigen is unknown.

The study sequenced cultured CD4+ T cell DNA using the Oncomine TCR Beta short-read assay. TCRdb re-analysed the PCR reads in MiXCR, keeping a single row per CDR3 protein. Of 15,000 to 20,000 distinct CDR3 sequences in the sample, roughly 53% were seen once. Study findings and constraints: A median 86.3% of convalescent patients' SARS-CoV-2-reactive clones emerged only after vaccination.

The source is a human donor who had recovered from COVID-19. The source material was CD4+ T cells from blood, cultured in vitro. The V and J genes are TRBV19 and TRBJ1-3; D is unresolved. Written as DNA, the CDR3 is TGTGCCAGTAGTCCCCTGGGCCGTAACACCATATATTTT. Translating gives CASSPLGRNTIYF.